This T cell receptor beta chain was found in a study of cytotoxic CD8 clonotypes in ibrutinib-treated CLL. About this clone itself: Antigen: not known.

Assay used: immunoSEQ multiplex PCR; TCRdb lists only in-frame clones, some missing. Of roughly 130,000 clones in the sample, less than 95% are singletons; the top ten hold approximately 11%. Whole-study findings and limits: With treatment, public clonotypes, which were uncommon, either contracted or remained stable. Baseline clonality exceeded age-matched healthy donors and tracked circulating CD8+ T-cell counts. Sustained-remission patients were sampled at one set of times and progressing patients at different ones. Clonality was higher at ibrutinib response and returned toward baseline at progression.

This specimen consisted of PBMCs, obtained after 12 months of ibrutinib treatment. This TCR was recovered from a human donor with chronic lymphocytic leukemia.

The CDR3 loop reads CASSPRGGDAYEQYF. The CDR3 DNA reads TGTGCCAGCAGCCCTCGGGGGGGTGACGCCTACGAGCAGTACTTC. The chain links TRBV9 to TRBJ2-7, with 8 bases fitting TRBD2. Looked up from germline, CDR1 is SGDLS and CDR2 is YYNGEE. CDR3 size: 15 residues. V gave up 4 bases and J gave up 2 bases; unmatched junction bases: 8.